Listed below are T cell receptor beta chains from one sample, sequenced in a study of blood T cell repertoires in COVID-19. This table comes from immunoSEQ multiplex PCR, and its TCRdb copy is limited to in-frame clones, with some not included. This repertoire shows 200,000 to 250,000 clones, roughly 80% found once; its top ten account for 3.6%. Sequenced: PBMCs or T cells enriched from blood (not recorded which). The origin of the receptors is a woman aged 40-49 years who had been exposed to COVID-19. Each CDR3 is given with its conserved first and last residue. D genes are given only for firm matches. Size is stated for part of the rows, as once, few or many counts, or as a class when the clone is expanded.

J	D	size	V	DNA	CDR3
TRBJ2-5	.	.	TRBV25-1	TGTGCCAGCAGTTCCGACTCGGGGGAGTGGAAGACCCAGTACTTC	CASSSDSGEWKTQYF
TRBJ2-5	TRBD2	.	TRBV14	TGTGCCAGCAGCCTGCGGGGGGTTGAGGAGACCCAGTACTTC	CASSLRGVEETQYF
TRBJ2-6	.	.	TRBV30	TGTGCCTGGAGTGTACGAGGGACTGGGGCCAACGTCCTGACTTTC	CAWSVRGTGANVLTF
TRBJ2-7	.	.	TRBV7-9	TGTGCCAGCAGCTCGGGTGATAGGGGTTTACACGAGCAGTACTTC	CASSSGDRGLHEQYF
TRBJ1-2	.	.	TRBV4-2	TGTGCCAGCAGCCAAGATGAACGGGACTTCTATGGCTACACCTTC	CASSQDERDFYGYTF
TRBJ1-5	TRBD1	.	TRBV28	TGTGCCATCAAGGGACAGCGCAATCAGCCCCAGCATTTT	CAIKGQRNQPQHF
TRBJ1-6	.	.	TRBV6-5	TGTGCCAGCAGCGCTCAGGGTGTGAATTCACCCCTCCACTTT	CASSAQGVNSPLHF
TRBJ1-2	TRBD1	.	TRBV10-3	TGTGCCATCAGTGAGTCTGACAGGGAGAGCTATGGCTACACCTTC	CAISESDRESYGYTF
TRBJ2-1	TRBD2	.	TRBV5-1	TGCGCCAGCAGCTTAATAGCGGGGGAGCACAATGAGCAGTTCTTC	CASSLIAGEHNEQFF
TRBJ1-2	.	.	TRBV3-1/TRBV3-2	TGTGCCAGCAGCTTAGGGGCTCGGAGAGTTTTTAACTATGGCTACACCTTC	CASSLGARRVFNYGYTF
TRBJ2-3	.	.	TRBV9	TGTGCCAGCAGCGTAGGGGGCGGATACACAGATACGCAGTATTTT	CASSVGGGYTDTQYF
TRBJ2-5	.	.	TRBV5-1	TGCGCCAGCAGCTTTAGTAAGGGGGTCGGGGAGACCCAGTACTTC	CASSFSKGVGETQYF
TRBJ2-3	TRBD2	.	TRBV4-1	TGCGCCAGCAGCCAAGGTAGCGGGGCGATTGGGGATACGCAGTATTTT	CASSQGSGAIGDTQYF
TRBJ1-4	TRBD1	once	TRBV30	TGTGCCTTGATCGGGACAGGGTGGTCCGGTAATGAAAAACTGTTTTTT	CALIGTGWSGNEKLFF
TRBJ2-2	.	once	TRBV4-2	TGTGCCAGCAGCCCACAGGGCGGTGGAAACACCGGGGAGCTGTTTTTT	CASSPQGGGNTGELFF
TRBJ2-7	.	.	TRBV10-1	TGCGCCAGCGCGGAACAGGCTGACCCTCTCCCCTACGAGCAGTACTTC	CASAEQADPLPYEQYF
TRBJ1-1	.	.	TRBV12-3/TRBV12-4	TGTGCCAGCGGGAGAGGTTTTGACACTGAAGCTTTCTTT	CASGRGFDTEAFF
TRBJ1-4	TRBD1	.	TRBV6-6	TGTGCCAGCAGTTCCGGACAGGGCATGTCCCATGAAAAACTGTTTTTT	CASSSGQGMSHEKLFF
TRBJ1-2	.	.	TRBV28	TGTGCCAGCAGTTCAGGCAGGGGCATCTATGGCTACACCTTC	CASSSGRGIYGYTF
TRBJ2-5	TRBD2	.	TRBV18	TGTGCCAGCTCACCAGAGACGGGGGGGCTTGAGACCCAGTACTTC	CASSPETGGLETQYF
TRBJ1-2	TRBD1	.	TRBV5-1	TGCGCCAGCAGCCCAGTGGGACAGGGGAACTATGGCTACACCTTC	CASSPVGQGNYGYTF
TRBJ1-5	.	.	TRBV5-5	TGTGCCAGCAGCTTGGGGCGGGGCGGGACTCAGCCCCAGCATTTT	CASSLGRGGTQPQHF
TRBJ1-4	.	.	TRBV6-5	TGTGCCAGCAGCCCCAGGGCAACTAATGAAAAACTGTTTTTT	CASSPRATNEKLFF
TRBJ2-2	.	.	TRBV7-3	TGTGCCAGCAGCCTAACCGGGGGGCTCACCGGGGAGCTGTTTTTT	CASSLTGGLTGELFF
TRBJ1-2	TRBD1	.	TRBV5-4	TGTGCCAGCAGCTACGACAGGGCCGACTATGGCTACACCTTC	CASSYDRADYGYTF
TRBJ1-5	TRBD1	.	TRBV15	TGTGCCACCAGCCCCTCGGGGGACAGCCCGGCCCAGCATTTT	CATSPSGDSPAQHF
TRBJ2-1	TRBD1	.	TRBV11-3	TGTGCCAGCAGCCCAGGACAGGGCGCTTACAATGAGCAGTTCTTC	CASSPGQGAYNEQFF
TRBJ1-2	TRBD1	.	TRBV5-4	TGTGCCAGCAGCCGACAGGGCGAGGAAAACTATGGCTACACCTTC	CASSRQGEENYGYTF
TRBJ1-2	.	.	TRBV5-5	TGTGCCAGCAGCTTGCGGAGGGTGGGAGGCTACACCTTC	CASSLRRVGGYTF
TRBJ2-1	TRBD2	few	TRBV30	TGTGCCTGGTCACTAGCGGGGGGAAGCAATGAGCAGTTCTTC	CAWSLAGGSNEQFF
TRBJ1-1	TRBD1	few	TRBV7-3	TGTGCCAGCAGGTCGACAGGGGGCTACACTGAAGCTTTCTTT	CASRSTGGYTEAFF
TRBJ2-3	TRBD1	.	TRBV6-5	TGTGCCAACGGACAGGGTTTGGGAGATACGCAGTATTTT	CANGQGLGDTQYF
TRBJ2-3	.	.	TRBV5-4	TGTGCCAGCAGCTTAGGGGGGGTGGGCACAGATACGCAGTATTTT	CASSLGGVGTDTQYF
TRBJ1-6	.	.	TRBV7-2	TGTGCCAGCAGCCCCTGGGCGCCGAGGGCTTCACCCCTCCACTTT	CASSPWAPRASPLHF
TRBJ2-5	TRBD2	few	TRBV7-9	TGTGCCAGCAGCCGAGGGGGTAGCGGGGGACAAGAGACCCAGTACTTC	CASSRGGSGGQETQYF
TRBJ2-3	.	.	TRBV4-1	TGCGCCAGCAGCCAAGTTGCGGGATCGGCAGATACGCAGTATTTT	CASSQVAGSADTQYF
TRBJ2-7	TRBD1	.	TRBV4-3	TGCGCCAGCAGCCAAGCTACCGGGACAGAAACCTACGAGCAGTACTTC	CASSQATGTETYEQYF